This paragraph covers one T cell receptor beta chain sequence. Using its own MiXCR run on the 5' RACE reads, TCRdb lists one record per CDR3 protein. The sample holds 190,000 or so distinct CDR3 sequences, 9.5% to 15% seen once. The data are from a study of CD8 T cells in ankylosing spondylitis. CDR3 length: 14 residues. V was cut by 2 bases and J by 6 bases, with 12 bases left in between. CDR1 is SGHDT, CDR2 YYEEEE, per germline. The chain has TRBV5-6 and TRBJ1-5; weak D call: TRBD1 (6 bases). The specimen sequenced was blood, either unsorted or a sorted T cell fraction (not recorded which). The receptor's source is a male donor with ankylosing spondylitis or in good health (not recorded which). The CDR3 DNA is TGTGCCAGCAGCTTACAGGGCCTTGGTCAGCCCCAGCATTTT. This gives the protein CASSLQGLGQPQHF.